This T cell receptor beta chain was recovered during a study of shared clonotypes between healthy human individuals. Turning to the study itself: Sampling drew on donors who were two women and a few men aged 18 to 49.

Concerning this clone itself: Antigen specificity is unknown.

Sequenced by immunoSEQ multiplex PCR; TCRdb stores in-frame clones only, minus some. Of roughly 2.1 million clones listed, more than 85% are singletons. Positively selected for CCR7, the CD45RO-negative cells used as naive CD8 cells excluded terminally differentiated effector memory CD45RA+ cells. Study-wide findings and caveats: With a few donors compared, around 5% of naive CD4 clonotypes were shared. Non-shared clonotypes were found to have lower generation probabilities than the clonotypes that were shared by all four of the sorted-subset donors.

Input material: naive CD8+ T cells from PBMCs. The sequence was collected from a man younger than 35 in good health. Some clones in this sample may be carry-over from other donors' samples.

The CDR3 sequence is CASNSGLQETQYF. In DNA, the CDR3 is TGTGCCAGCAACTCGGGTCTCCAAGAGACCCAGTACTTC. The chain couples TRBV9 to TRBJ2-5; D uncertain. Trimming pared 6 bases from V and 1 base from J, leaving 10 bases between. CDR3 length: 13 residues. The germline V gene encodes CDR1 SGDLS and CDR2 YYNGEE.